These 21 T cell receptor beta chains were all obtained from the same sample, sequenced in a study of shared clonotypes between healthy human individuals. Libraries were prepared by immunoSEQ multiplex PCR; TCRdb keeps only in-frame clonotypes and omits some of them. The profile shows approximately 1,000,000 clones, 77% of them singletons. The sample was memory CD4+ T cells from PBMCs. Subset noted: CD45RA-negative fraction. The receptors shown here come from a man between 18 and 35 years old in good health. Some clones in this sample may be carry-over from other donors' samples.

V and J are TRBV5-1 and TRBJ2-5, with 8 bases lining up with TRBD2. Near its end, the DNA agrees better with TRBJ2-7, so the J call may be wrong. The germline gives CDR1 SGHRS, CDR2 YFSETQ. The CDR3 totals 14 residues. CDR3 sequence: CASSRSGGQYEQYF. Written as DNA, the CDR3 is TGCGCCAGCAGTAGGTCGGGAGGGCAATACGAGCAGTACTTC.

The sample holds a few counts of this clone. This chain joins TRBV7-9 and TRBJ1-1; 9 nucleotides align to TRBD1. J gave up 2 bases and V 4 bases, and 8 bases lay outside the gene matches. CDR1 is SEHNR, CDR2 FQNEAQ, per germline (reference sequence). This CDR3 region has 16 residues. Written as DNA, the CDR3 is TGTGCCAGCAGCTCACAGGGGGCAGTGGCCAACACTGAAGCTTTCTTT. It is translated as CASSSQGAVANTEAFF.

The rearrangement uses TRBV19 and TRBJ2-3; D is unclear. Per the germline V gene, CDR1 is LNHDA and CDR2 is SQIVND (reference sequence). The length of the CDR3 is 15 residues. Trimming took 0 bases from V and 1 from J, leaving 8 bases between them. DNA for the CDR3: TGTGCCAGTAGTATAGAAACCTTCGGCACAGATACGCAGTATTTT. As protein: CASSIETFGTDTQYF.

V and J are TRBV6-1 and TRBJ2-7, with D possibly being TRBD1 (6 bases). V was trimmed by 5 bases and J by 0 bases, leaving 14 bases between them. The CDR3 runs to 15 residues. CDR1 and CDR2 from the germline V gene are MNHNS and SASEGT. This chain's CDR3 is CASSQGPTDSYEQYF. The CDR3 region has the DNA TGTGCCAGCAGTCAGGGGCCTACAGACTCCTACGAGCAGTACTTC.

The V gene is TRBV7-3, the J gene TRBJ2-1; D is possibly TRBD1 (6 bases). This CDR3 is 13 amino acids long. In germline, CDR1 is SGHTA, CDR2 FQGTGA. The V and J ends lost 2 bases and 9 bases respectively, with 11 bases between them. The CDR3 loop reads CASSLYRATEQFF. The CDR3 bases are TGTGCCAGCAGCTTATACAGGGCCACTGAGCAGTTCTTC.

As DNA, the CDR3 is TGTGCCAGCAACAAAATGGGGCAGCCCAATCAGCCCCAGCATTTT. Its protein product is CASNKMGQPNQPQHF. The V and J genes are TRBV7-2 and TRBJ1-5, with a weak D call TRBD1 (5 bases). This CDR3 is 15 amino acids long. The ends were cut back, 7 bases at V and 3 bases at J, with 16 bases in the middle. Looked up from germline, CDR1 is SGHTA and CDR2 is FQGNSA.

Details on this clone: The sample has other DNA sequences that encode this CDR3 too. The chain combines TRBV15 with TRBJ1-5, with TRBD1 matching over 9 bases. V was pared by 2 bases and J by 4 bases, with 3 bases of the junction left unmatched. This CDR3 is 15 amino acids long. Germline loops: CDR1 LNHNV, CDR2 YYDKDF (reference sequence). The CDR3: CATSRRDRENQPQHF. CDR3 DNA: TGTGCCACCAGCAGAAGGGACAGGGAAAATCAGCCCCAGCATTTT.

The chain's CDR3 is CASSLTDRGLTEAFF. CDR3 nucleotide sequence: TGTGCCAGCAGCTTAACGGACAGGGGGCTCACTGAAGCTTTCTTT. This sequence joins TRBV7-2 and TRBJ1-1, with 11 bases that match TRBD1. V gave up 2 bases and J gave up 4 bases; unmatched junction bases: 3. Germline values: CDR1 SGHTA, CDR2 FQGNSA. CDR3 length equals 15 residues.

The genes are TRBV7-9 and TRBJ2-5, with D possibly being TRBD1 or TRBD2 (6 bases each). The V end lost 1 base, the J end lost 2 bases, and 23 bases lay between the germline ends. CDR1 and CDR2 (germline): SEHNR, FQNEAQ (reference sequence). The CDR3 has 19 amino acids. In DNA, the CDR3 is TGTGCCAGCAGCTTAGTTCGGGGGCAGGGCTCACTTTATCAAGAGACCCAGTACTTC. Translating gives CASSLVRGQGSLYQETQYF.

The chain has TRBV20-1 and TRBJ1-1, with D unclear. The CDR3 sequence is 10 residues long. V was trimmed by 4 bases and J by 7 bases, leaving 7 bases between them. Germline CDR1 is DFQATT and CDR2 is SNEGSKA (reference sequence). CDR3 DNA sequence: TGCAGTGCTATCGAAATTGAAGCTTTCTTT. Translating gives CSAIEIEAFF.

The chain links TRBV15 to TRBJ1-3, with D possibly matching TRBD1 (5 bases). Trimming left V 5 bases short and J 4 bases short, with 12 bases between. CDR1 is LNHNV, CDR2 YYDKDF, per germline (reference sequence). This CDR3 has 14 amino acids. The CDR3 here is CATSRGLGGNTIYF. CDR3 in DNA: TGTGCCACCAGCCGGGGACTGGGAGGAAACACCATATATTTT.

As to this clone: One junction end disagrees with the germline gene, perhaps due to a read error. At the DNA level, this CDR3 is encoded by other sequences in the same sample as well. The chain recombines TRBV27 with TRBJ1-1; D may be TRBD1 (5 bases). The CDR3 is 15 residues long. Germline V gene data show CDR1 as MNHEY and CDR2 as SMNVEV (reference sequence). The CDR3 reads CASTPRVAVNTEAFF. The CDR3, as DNA: TGTGCCAGCACCCCCAGGGTGGCTGTGAACACTGAAGCTTTCTTC.

This clone showed up just a few times. The rearrangement joins TRBV6-1 to TRBJ1-1; D ambiguous. The CDR3 is made up of 12 amino acids. Looked up from germline, CDR1 is MNHNS and CDR2 is SASEGT. V was shortened by 4 bases and J by 7 bases, with 10 bases between the two germline ends. The CDR3 loop reads CASSAREGEAFF. Here the CDR3 DNA reads TGTGCCAGCAGTGCGCGGGAGGGTGAAGCTTTCTTT.

V and J are TRBV30 and TRBJ2-3, with TRBD2 matching 8 bases. In germline, CDR1 is GTSNPN, CDR2 SVGIG (reference sequence). The CDR3 totals 13 residues. The CDR3, as DNA: TGTGCGTTTGGGCTAGCGGGTTCAGATACGCAGTATTTT. This sequence encodes CAFGLAGSDTQYF.

The CDR3 nucleotides read TGCAGCGTTGAAGACGGGGGACCCACCGGGGAGCTGTTTTTT. Translating it yields CSVEDGGPTGELFF. The chain recombines TRBV29-1 with TRBJ2-2; maybe TRBD2 (6 bases). Per the germline V gene, CDR1 is SQVTM and CDR2 is ANQGSEA. The CDR3 sequence is 14 residues long. Deletions cut 0 bases from V and 4 bases from J, with 9 bases between.

A word on this clone: The junction and the germline gene differ at one end; a read error may be behind it. The chain joins TRBV18 to TRBJ1-1, with D unclear. This CDR3 spans 12 amino acids. Germline assignment: CDR1 KGHSH and CDR2 LQKENI. CDR3 loop: CASPPSGPDAFF. CDR3 in DNA: TGTGCCAGCCCACCGTCGGGCCCGGACGCTTTCTTT.

The chain combines TRBV11-2 with TRBJ2-5; the match to TRBD1 covers 10 bases. The J call is in doubt because the DNA end fits TRBJ2-7 better. Germline CDR1 and CDR2: SGHAT and FQNNGV. The CDR3 runs to 16 residues. The CDR3 DNA is TGTGCCAGCAGCTTAGTCATGGGGACAGGGGTCTACGAGCAGTACTTC. Protein product: CASSLVMGTGVYEQYF.

The rearrangement joins TRBV7-2 to TRBJ2-1, with 10 bases matching TRBD1. The V segment lost 3 bases and the J segment 7 bases; nucleotides outside the gene matches: 12. The CDR3 is 17 amino acids. Germline V gene data show CDR1 as SGHTA and CDR2 as FQGNSA. CDR3 bases: TGTGCCAGCAGCTTGAGGGCCGGGACAGGGGTTCTTAATGAGCAGTTCTTC. Amino acids: CASSLRAGTGVLNEQFF.

This clone was seen a handful of times. The chain recombines TRBV5-6 with TRBJ2-1; TRBD1 agrees at 7 bases. Germline CDR1 SGHDT, CDR2 YYEEEE. Unmatched junction bases numbered 15, after V lost 3 bases and J lost 3 bases. This CDR3 has 18 residues. This chain's CDR3 is CASSSQTLAGGIYNEQFF. Here the CDR3 DNA reads TGTGCCAGCAGCTCACAGACCCTAGCAGGGGGAATCTACAATGAGCAGTTCTTC.

CDR3 loop: CASSRAQNTEAFF. Written as DNA, the CDR3 is TGTGCCAGCAGCCGGGCACAGAACACTGAAGCTTTCTTT. The chain links TRBV5-5 to TRBJ1-1; D is unclear. Per germline, CDR1 SGHKS and CDR2 YYEKEE (reference sequence). V was cut by 4 bases and J by 1 base, with 8 bases left in between. CDR3 length: 13 residues.

There are a few counts of this clone. The rearrangement links TRBV14 to TRBJ1-1, with D possibly matching TRBD1 (6 bases). The CDR3 is 20 residues long. Per the germline V gene, CDR1 is SGHDN and CDR2 is FVKESK. With 1 base removed from V and 1 base from J, the gap between germline ends came to 25 bases. For the CDR3, the DNA is TGTGCCAGCAGCCAAGGTCCGTTTTTCTCGGACAGAAAACCGAACACTGAAGCTTTCTTT. It encodes CASSQGPFFSDRKPNTEAFF.